The clone carrying this T cell receptor (beta chain) was detected a few times. Its cognate antigen is unknown. As to time point: week 11, during vaccination. Mutant IDH1 20-mer peptide, at 300 ug, made up each vaccine dose, with topical imiquimod. New WHO grade 3 or 4 astrocytomas that were IDH1-mutant and ATRX-lost occurred in the donors. Looked up from germline, CDR1 is SNHLY and CDR2 is FYNNEI. This CDR3 contains 18 residues. J was trimmed by 1 base and V by 4 bases; bases with no gene match: 9. This entry comes from a study of a mutant IDH1 vaccine in newly diagnosed glioma. The overall study: Earlier treatment was radiotherapy, temozolomide, or both, with most getting both.

Whole-study findings and limits: Changes in top peripheral clonotypes did not appear linked to pseudoprogression.

This table comes from immunoSEQ multiplex PCR, and its TCRdb copy is limited to in-frame clones, with some not included. The repertoire holds 31,000 or so clones, with just under 80% as singletons. The V call is TRBV2, the J call TRBJ2-2; TRBD2 aligns across 10 bases. The input for sequencing was PBMCs, taken from a glioma patient whose treatment included an IDH1 peptide vaccine. The sequence was collected from a man younger than 40 with glioma. CDR3 sequence: CASSVGVAGGQNTGELFF. CDR3 in DNA: TGTGCCAGCAGTGTGGGAGTAGCGGGGGGCCAGAACACCGGGGAGCTGTTTTTT.